A selection of T cell receptor beta chains follows, all from one sample in a study of T cell responses to AZD1222 COVID-19 vaccine. Profiled with immunoSEQ multiplex PCR; TCRdb holds only in-frame clones, not every one. Among 150,000 to 200,000 clones, 90% to 95% were seen once, and the ten largest hold roughly 5.6%. Material: peripheral blood, obtained 28 days after the second AZD1222 dose. Every receptor here comes from an adult who received the AZD1222 COVID-19 vaccine. Each CDR3 is given without its conserved first and last residue. Expanded clones are given a class, and other clones once, few, many or no size at all.

V	size	J	CDR3
TRBV7-2	NA	TRBJ1-1	ASSLKGTR
TRBV28	NA	TRBJ2-2	ASTSGGPKTGELF
TRBV6-6	NA	TRBJ2-7	ASSPGQEEGYEQY
TRBV7-9	NA	TRBJ2-7	ASSLVGIDEQY
TRBV3-1/TRBV3-2	NA	TRBJ2-7	ASSHSSEQY
TRBV23-1	few	TRBJ1-2	ASSHIDRGRY
TRBV11-2	NA	TRBJ1-2	ASSSGHREVSHYGYT
TRBV5-4	NA	TRBJ1-2	ASSKGTGGGYT
TRBV11-2	NA	TRBJ2-7	ASSYRENEQY
TRBV21-1	NA	TRBJ2-7	ASSKALGFLGEQY
TRBV13	NA	TRBJ1-2	ASSPGSYGYT
TRBV9	NA	TRBJ2-2	ASSEFAAGELF